The T cell receptor beta chain described here comes from a study of OX40 agonist ivuxolimab in advanced cancers. In the study overall: The patients got ivuxolimab, which is an agonistic anti-OX40 (CD134) antibody. All patients had ivuxolimab intravenously every 2 weeks at 0.01 to 10 mg/kg.

TCRdb's table, derived via immunoSEQ multiplex PCR, lists solely in-frame clones and lacks some. The sample yields 65,000 to 75,000 clones, about 87% seen once. Germline V lookup: CDR1 SGHAT, CDR2 FQNNGV. The ends lost 2 bases at V and 2 bases at J; junction bases unmatched: 5. The CDR3 contains 15 residues. The rearrangement links TRBV11-2 to TRBJ2-7, with 8 bases aligning to TRBD1. Specimen: CD4+ or CD8+ T cells sorted from blood, collected in a trial of the OX40 agonist ivuxolimab. The receptor comes from an adult with an advanced solid tumor such as melanoma, head and neck, liver or kidney cancer. The CDR3 DNA reads as TGTGCCAGCAGCTTATTATGGACAGGGACCTACGAGCAGTACTTC. Residues: CASSLLWTGTYEQYF.